These 21 T cell receptor beta chains share one sample of origin, sequenced in a study of shared clonotypes between healthy human individuals. Terminally differentiated effector memory CD45RA+ cells were excluded from the naive CD8 cells, which were CD45RO-negative and positively selected for CCR7. The protocol was immunoSEQ multiplex PCR, while the TCRdb copy is restricted to in-frame clones and leaves out a portion. This sample has about 590,000 clones, with just under 97% found just once. What was sequenced was naive CD8+ T cells sorted from blood. All receptors come from a woman under 40 in good health.

V gene TRBV28 combines with J gene TRBJ1-3; 7 positions agree with TRBD1. V dropped 2 bases and J dropped 2; count of bases not matched to a gene: 3. The germline CDR1 and CDR2 sequences are MDHEN and SYDVKM. The CDR3 runs to 15 residues. CDR3 DNA sequence: TGTGCCAGCAGTTTAGACAGGGAGACTGGAAACACCATATATTTT. Encoded protein: CASSLDRETGNTIYF.

This rearrangement joins TRBV7-9 to TRBJ2-7, with TRBD1 matching over 7 bases. Germline CDR1 reads SEHNR; CDR2 reads FQNEAQ (reference sequence). The CDR3 covers 14 residues. The ends lost 7 bases at V and 3 bases at J; junction bases unmatched: 9. CDR3 sequence: CASNPTGADYEQYF. CDR3 DNA sequence: TGTGCCAGCAACCCCACAGGGGCCGACTACGAGCAGTACTTC.

V is TRBV11-1 and J is TRBJ2-5; TRBD1 agrees at 11 bases. Germline trimming cut 1 base from V and 4 bases from J; bases unmatched to any gene: 2. Germline CDR1 and CDR2: SGHAT and FQDESV (reference sequence). The length of the CDR3 is 15 residues. The chain's CDR3 is CASSLGTGGSETQYF. The CDR3 DNA is TGTGCCAGCAGCTTAGGGACAGGGGGCTCAGAGACCCAGTACTTC. The full variable domain, with the rest looked up from reference TRBV11-1 and TRBJ2-5, is EAEVAQSPRYKITEKSQAVAFWCDPISGHATLYWYRQILGQGPELLVQFQDESVVDDSQLPKDRFSAERLKGVDSTLKIQPAELGDSAMYLCASSLGTGGSETQYFGPGTRLLVL.

Points on this clone: At the DNA level, this CDR3 is encoded by other sequences in the same sample as well. The V and J genes are TRBV20-1 and TRBJ2-7; no clear D. Germline lookup yields CDR1 DFQATT and CDR2 SNEGSKA (reference sequence). The CDR3 extends over 11 amino acids. Trimming pared 3 bases from V and 1 base from J, leaving 4 bases between. The CDR3 spells CSARGSYEQYF. For the CDR3, the DNA is TGCAGTGCTAGGGGATCCTACGAGCAGTACTTC.

The chain links TRBV2 to TRBJ2-7; D ambiguous. Trimming removed 5 bases at V and 0 bases at J, with 20 bases between. There are 17 residues in the CDR3. Germline-derived CDR1 and CDR2 are SNHLY and FYNNEI. The CDR3 DNA reads as TGTGCCAGCAGTACCCACCCCACAGAGCCCCCCTCCTACGAGCAGTACTTC. Translation: CASSTHPTEPPSYEQYF.

This rearrangement joins TRBV7-9 to TRBJ2-5, with TRBD2 matching over 15 bases. CDR1 and CDR2 from the germline V gene are SEHNR and FQNEAQ (reference sequence). J gave up 4 bases and V 5 bases, and 8 bases lay outside the gene matches. CDR3 length equals 17 residues. In nucleotides, the CDR3 is TGTGCCAGCAGCCCCTGGACTAGCGGGAGGGCGGCAGAGACCCAGTACTTC. It encodes CASSPWTSGRAAETQYF.

V and J are TRBV25-1 and TRBJ2-1, with D perhaps TRBD1 (6 bases). V gave up 4 bases and J gave up 10 bases, with 11 bases separating them. The CDR3 sequence is 12 residues long. Germline V CDR1 and CDR2: MGHDK, SYGVNS. The chain's CDR3 is CASSGGTSEQFF. The DNA for the CDR3 is TGTGCCAGCAGTGGGGGGACATCCGAGCAGTTCTTC.

About this clone itself: This same CDR3 is encoded by further DNA sequences in the sample. V gene TRBV9 combines with J gene TRBJ2-7; D possibly uses TRBD1 or TRBD2 (5 bases each). The germline V gene encodes CDR1 SGDLS and CDR2 YYNGEE. CDR3 size: 14 residues. V was pared by 3 bases and J by 0 bases, with 10 bases between. The chain's CDR3 is CASSAGDGSYEQYF. The CDR3 region has the DNA TGTGCCAGCAGCGCCGGGGACGGCTCCTACGAGCAGTACTTC.

In this sample, this clone turned up once. The chain joins TRBV29-1 to TRBJ2-7; 8 bases are shared with TRBD2. CDR1 is SQVTM and CDR2 is ANQGSEA in the germline V gene. The CDR3 length is 10 residues. With 8 bases clipped from V and 6 bases from J, the junction kept 3 bases outside the gene matches. CDR3 loop: CSPGGCEQYF. The CDR3 region has the DNA TGCAGCCCGGGGGGGTGCGAGCAGTACTTC.

The chain employs TRBV9 and TRBJ2-1, with TRBD2 matching over 10 bases. The J segment lost 5 bases and the V segment lost 7 bases, leaving 6 bases of the junction unmatched. The CDR3 is 14 residues long. The V gene's germline CDR1 is SGDLS and CDR2 YYNGEE. The CDR3 region has the DNA TGTGCCAGCCGCCGGACTAGCGGAAACAATGAGCAGTTCTTC. Translating gives CASRRTSGNNEQFF.

The V gene is TRBV5-1, the J gene TRBJ2-1; 7 positions match TRBD2. The ends lost 0 bases at V and 0 bases at J; junction bases unmatched: 6. Germline V CDR1 and CDR2: SGHRS, YFSETQ. The CDR3 is 17 amino acids. The DNA for the CDR3 is TGCGCCAGCAGCTTGGGCGGGAGTATTAGCTCCTACAATGAGCAGTTCTTC. As protein: CASSLGGSISSYNEQFF.

Remarks on this clone: The same CDR3 arises from other DNA sequences in this sample as well. The CDR3 DNA sequence: TGTGCCAGCAGTTGGGGGGGGGAGCAGTACTTC. It translates to CASSWGGEQYF. The chain uses TRBV27 and TRBJ2-7, with 7 bases aligning to TRBD2. V shed 4 bases, J shed 7 bases, and the junction held 1 base outside the gene matches. The length of the CDR3 is 11 residues. CDR1 and CDR2 (germline): MNHEY, SMNVEV (reference sequence).

The chain recombines TRBV5-1 with TRBJ2-1, with 11 bases aligning to TRBD2. The V segment lost 0 bases and the J segment 7 bases; nucleotides outside the gene matches: 6. CDR3 length: 16 residues. Germline V gene sequence: CDR1 SGHRS, CDR2 YFSETQ. In DNA form, the CDR3 reads TGCGCCAGCAGCTTGGCCCTAGCGGGAGGCAAGAATGAGCAGTTCTTC. Its translation is CASSLALAGGKNEQFF.

This chain uses TRBV7-6 with TRBJ2-2, with unresolved D. Per germline, CDR1 SGHVS and CDR2 FNYEAQ. Between the trimmed V and J ends, which lost 5 bases and 1 base, there was a span of 11 bases. The CDR3 is 15 residues long. CDR3 loop: CASSPLWGNTGELFF. CDR3 DNA: TGTGCCAGCAGCCCTCTTTGGGGGAACACCGGGGAGCTGTTTTTT.

CDR3 amino acids: CASSEGQPHRGPYF. The CDR3 DNA is TGTGCCAGCAGCGAGGGACAGCCGCACCGGGGCCCGTACTTC. This chain connects TRBV2 to TRBJ2-7, with TRBD1 matching 7 bases. With V trimmed by 6 bases and J by 12 bases, 17 bases remained unmatched. The germline CDR1 and CDR2 sequences are SNHLY and FYNNEI. CDR3 length equals 14 residues.

CDR3 coding DNA: TGCAGCGCTGACCTCGGGACTGATAACTATGGCTACACCTTC. This translates into CSADLGTDNYGYTF. The V call is TRBV29-1, the J call TRBJ1-2, with D maybe TRBD1 (5 bases). This CDR3 has 14 amino acids. Germline CDR1 reads SQVTM; CDR2 reads ANQGSEA. The V gene lost 7 bases and the J gene lost 1 base, with 16 bases spanning the gap.

This clone was observed once. The chain has TRBV27 and TRBJ2-7, with D perhaps TRBD1 (5 bases). CDR1 and CDR2 (germline): MNHEY, SMNVEV (reference sequence). V was trimmed by 8 bases and J by 0 bases, leaving 11 bases between them. CDR3 size: 13 residues. The CDR3 DNA reads as TGTGCCAGCGGGGCCGGGTTCTCCTACGAGCAGTACTTC. It translates to CASGAGFSYEQYF.

A single count supports this clone. The rearrangement links TRBV4-1 to TRBJ1-4; no clear D gene. The CDR3 is 14 residues long. V dropped 1 base and J dropped 12 bases, with 15 bases sitting between them. Per the germline V gene, CDR1 is MGHRA and CDR2 is YSYEKL. The CDR3, as DNA: TGCGCCAGCAGCCAAGGGTTAGCCCCGGACGAACTGTTTTTT. Translating it yields CASSQGLAPDELFF.

The chain joins TRBV2 to TRBJ1-5; the D is unclear. The V end was cut by 6 bases, the J end by 11 bases, with 14 bases between. This CDR3 has 12 amino acids. The V gene's germline CDR1 is SNHLY and CDR2 FYNNEI. The DNA for the CDR3 is TGTGCCAGCAGGGGCAGACGTGCGGCCCAGCATTTT. Its protein is CASRGRRAAQHF.

The V call is TRBV6-6, the J call TRBJ1-1, with no clear D. Germline V gene lookup returns CDR1 MNHNY and CDR2 SVGAGI (reference sequence). The CDR3 sequence is 14 residues long. The ends were cut back, 2 bases at V and 2 bases at J, with 9 bases in the middle. The CDR3 DNA follows: TGTGCCAGCAGTTACGGCAGGCCCAACACTGAAGCTTTCTTT. This codes for CASSYGRPNTEAFF.

V usage is TRBV9 and J usage is TRBJ2-1; D call uncertain. The CDR3 totals 13 residues. Germline lookup yields CDR1 SGDLS and CDR2 YYNGEE. Trimming stripped 0 bases from V and 6 bases from J, with 7 bases between. In DNA, the CDR3 is TGTGCCAGCAGCGTAGTTTGGGGCAATGAGCAGTTCTTC. Its translation: CASSVVWGNEQFF.